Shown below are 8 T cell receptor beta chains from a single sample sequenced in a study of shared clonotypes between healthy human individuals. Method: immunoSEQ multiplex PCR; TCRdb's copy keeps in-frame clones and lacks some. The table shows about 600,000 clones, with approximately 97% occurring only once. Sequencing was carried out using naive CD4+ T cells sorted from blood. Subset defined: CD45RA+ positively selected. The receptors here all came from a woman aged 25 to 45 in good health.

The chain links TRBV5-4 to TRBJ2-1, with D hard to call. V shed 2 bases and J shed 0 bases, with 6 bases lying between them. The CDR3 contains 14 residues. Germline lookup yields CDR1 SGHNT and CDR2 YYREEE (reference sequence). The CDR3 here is CASSLPASYNEQFF. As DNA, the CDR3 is TGTGCCAGCAGCTTACCCGCCTCCTACAATGAGCAGTTCTTC.

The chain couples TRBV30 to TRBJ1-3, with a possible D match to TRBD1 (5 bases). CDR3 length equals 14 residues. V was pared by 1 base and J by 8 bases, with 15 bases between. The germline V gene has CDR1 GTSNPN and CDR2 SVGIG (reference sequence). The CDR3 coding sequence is TGTGCCTGGAGTGCACGGCTAGGGGTAGACACCATATATTTT. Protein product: CAWSARLGVDTIYF.

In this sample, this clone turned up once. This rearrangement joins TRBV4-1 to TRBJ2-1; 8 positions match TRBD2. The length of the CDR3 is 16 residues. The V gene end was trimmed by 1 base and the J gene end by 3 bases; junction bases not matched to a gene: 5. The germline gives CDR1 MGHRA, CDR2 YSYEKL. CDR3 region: CASSQGLAGDYNEQFF. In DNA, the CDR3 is TGCGCCAGCAGCCAAGGCCTAGCGGGTGACTACAATGAGCAGTTCTTC.

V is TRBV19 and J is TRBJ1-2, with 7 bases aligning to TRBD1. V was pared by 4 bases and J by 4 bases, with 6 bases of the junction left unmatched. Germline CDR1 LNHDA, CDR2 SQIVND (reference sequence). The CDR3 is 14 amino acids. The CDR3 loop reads CASSTGQDRYGYTF. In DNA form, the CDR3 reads TGTGCCAGTAGTACCGGACAGGACCGCTATGGCTACACCTTC.

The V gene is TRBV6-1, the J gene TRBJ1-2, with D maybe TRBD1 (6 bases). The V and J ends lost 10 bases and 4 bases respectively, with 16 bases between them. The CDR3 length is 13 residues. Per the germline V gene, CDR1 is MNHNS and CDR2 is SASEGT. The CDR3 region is CATAGGPAYGYTF. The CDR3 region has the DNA TGTGCCACCGCGGGGGGGCCGGCCTATGGCTACACCTTC.

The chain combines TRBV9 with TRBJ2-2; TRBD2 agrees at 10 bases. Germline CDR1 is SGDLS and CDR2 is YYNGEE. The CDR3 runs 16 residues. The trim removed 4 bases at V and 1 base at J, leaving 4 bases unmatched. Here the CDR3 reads CASSPRLAGNTGELFF. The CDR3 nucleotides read TGTGCCAGCAGCCCCCGACTAGCGGGGAACACCGGGGAGCTGTTTTTT.

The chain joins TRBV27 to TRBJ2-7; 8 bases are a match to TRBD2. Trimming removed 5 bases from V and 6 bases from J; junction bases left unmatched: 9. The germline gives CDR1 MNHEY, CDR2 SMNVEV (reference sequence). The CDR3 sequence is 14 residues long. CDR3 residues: CASSRPGLVSEQYF. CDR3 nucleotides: TGTGCCAGCAGTCGTCCGGGACTAGTTTCCGAGCAGTACTTC.

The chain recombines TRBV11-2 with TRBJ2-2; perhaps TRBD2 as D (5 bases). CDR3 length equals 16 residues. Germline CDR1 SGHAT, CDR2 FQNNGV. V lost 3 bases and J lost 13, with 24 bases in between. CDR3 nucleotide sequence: TGTGCCAGCAGCTTCCTAGTAGGCTTGGGAGAAGGTGTGCTGTTTTTT. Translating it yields CASSFLVGLGEGVLFF.